Presented here are 31 T cell receptor beta chains from one specimen sequenced in a study of regulatory T cells in long-lasting Graves disease. TCR beta libraries were built with iRepertoire HTBI primers and Arm-PCR of CDR3 regions. TCRdb analysed the multiplex PCR reads with MiXCR anew, one entry per CDR3 protein. The sample has roughly 420,000 distinct CDR3 sequences; less than 20% are singletons. This sample's time point: newly diagnosed GD, antithyroid drugs for less than 3 months. PBMC-derived RNA was used for the TCR library. These same data were also listed under a study on T cells in Graves' hyperthyroidism and ophthalmopathy.

This sample comprised peripheral blood mononuclear cells (PBMCs), obtained at new diagnosis, from a patient treated with antithyroid drugs. These receptors originate from a woman in her twenties or thirties with Graves disease.

This clonotype came up many times. This rearrangement joins TRBV27 to TRBJ2-3; D may be TRBD1 or TRBD2 (5 bases each). The CDR3 runs 14 residues. CDR1 and CDR2 from the germline V gene are MNHEY and SMNVEV (reference sequence). The V gene lost 6 bases and the J gene lost 14 bases, with 24 bases spanning the gap. The CDR3 spells CASRGGARGPQWYF. CDR3 DNA sequence: TGTGCCAGCAGGGGTGGGGCACGCGGGCCTCAGTGGTATTTT.

This clonotype was seen a few times. The CDR3 DNA sequence: TGTGCCAGCAGGTTATACATGAACACTGAAGCTTTCTTT. Its protein is CASRLYMNTEAFF. V usage is TRBV6-1 and J usage is TRBJ1-1, with D unresolved. Trimming shortened V by 6 bases and J by 0 bases, and 8 bases separated the two germline ends. CDR1 and CDR2 from the germline V gene are MNHNS and SASEGT. The CDR3 has 13 amino acids.

This clonotype was counted between two and nine times. The chain combines TRBV6-2 or TRBV6-3 with TRBJ2-4, with D perhaps TRBD1 (6 bases). Germline V gene data show CDR1 as MNHEY and CDR2 as SVGEGT. This CDR3 has 19 residues. V lost 2 bases, J lost 4 bases, and 24 bases lay in between. CDR3 sequence: CASSYLLVPGQPSKNIQYF. The CDR3, as DNA: TGTGCCAGCAGTTACCTCCTCGTCCCGGGACAACCATCAAAAAACATTCAGTACTTC.

In this sample, this clonotype turned up many times. V gene TRBV12-3 or TRBV12-4 combines with J gene TRBJ2-7; TRBD2 aligns across 15 bases. The ends lost 0 bases at V and 2 bases at J; junction bases unmatched: 5. The CDR3 covers 18 residues. The CDR3 is CASSLAGLAGGGAYEQYF. Written as DNA, the CDR3 is TGTGCCAGCAGTTTAGCGGGACTAGCGGGAGGTGGGGCCTACGAGCAGTACTTC.

With regard to this clonotype: Only one base separates this from a far larger clonotype, so it likely reflects a read error. V and J are TRBV2 and TRBJ2-4; D gene unclear. This CDR3 is 16 amino acids long. V was pared by 3 bases and J by 13 bases, with 25 bases between. Germline CDR1 SNHLY, CDR2 FYNNEI. CDR3 sequence (DNA): TGTGCCAGCAGTGAGGGCGTGTTAACGGTGTACAATGAGCAGTACTTC. This encodes CASSEGVLTVYNEQYF. Full variable domain (rest looked up from reference TRBV2 and TRBJ2-4): EPEVTQTPSHQVTQMGQEVILRCVPISNHLYFYWYRQILGQKVEFLVSFYNNEISEKSEIFDDQFSVERPDGSNFTLKIRSTKLEDSAMYFCASSEGVLTVYNEQYFGAGTRLSVL.

The sample holds many counts of this clonotype. The rearrangement links TRBV10-3 to TRBJ2-1, with TRBD2 matching over 16 bases. V gave up 11 bases and J gave up 7 bases; unmatched junction bases: 2. CDR3 length equals 13 residues. Germline CDR1 reads ENHRY; CDR2 reads SYGVKD. CDR3 coding DNA: TGTGCCGTGGGACTAGCGGGAGGGAATGAGCAGTTCTTC. Its translation: CAVGLAGGNEQFF.

This clonotype was counted a single time. The chain employs TRBV20-1 and TRBJ1-1; D uncertain. Trimming took 3 bases from V and 4 from J, leaving 15 bases between them. The CDR3 spans 14 residues. CDR1 and CDR2 (germline): DFQATT, SNEGSKA (reference sequence). The CDR3 spells CSASRAVTGTEAFF. In DNA form, the CDR3 reads TGCAGTGCTAGCCGCGCTGTGACGGGCACTGAAGCTTTCTTT.

This clonotype was seen a handful of times. The chain combines TRBV9 with TRBJ1-3; TRBD1 aligns across 11 bases. Germline loops: CDR1 SGDLS, CDR2 YYNGEE. Trimming cost V 4 bases and J 0 bases; bases outside gene matches: 6. The CDR3 consists of 17 residues. In DNA form, the CDR3 reads TGTGCCAGCAGCCCGCGGACAGGGGGCAACTCTGGAAACACCATATATTTT. This gives the protein CASSPRTGGNSGNTIYF.

The rearrangement links TRBV10-3 to TRBJ1-2, with 7 bases aligning to TRBD1. The CDR3 consists of 17 residues. Germline lookup yields CDR1 ENHRY and CDR2 SYGVKD. The V and J ends lost 6 bases and 0 bases, in that order; junction bases with no gene match: 13. The CDR3 here is CAISVRTGPTPNYGYTF. Here the CDR3 DNA reads TGTGCCATCAGCGTTAGGACAGGACCTACACCTAACTATGGCTACACCTTC.

This clonotype has a count of ten or more. This chain uses TRBV27 with TRBJ2-1; tentative D call: TRBD1 (5 bases). Germline CDR1 reads MNHEY; CDR2 reads SMNVEV (reference sequence). V lost 0 bases, J lost 3 bases, and 15 bases lay in between. This CDR3 has 17 amino acids. CDR3 in DNA: TGTGCCAGCAGTTTATCGGGGCGGTGGGGCTTCTACAATGAGCAGTTCTTC. Translated: CASSLSGRWGFYNEQFF.

This clonotype came up many times. This chain joins TRBV11-2 and TRBJ2-1; TRBD2 matches 11 bases. The CDR3 totals 16 residues. The V gene's germline CDR1 is SGHAT and CDR2 FQNNGV. J lost 11 bases, V lost 4 bases, and 13 bases had no gene match. CDR3 loop: CASSYRGGTSGFQQFF. The CDR3 DNA reads as TGTGCCAGCAGCTATCGAGGCGGGACTAGCGGCTTCCAGCAGTTCTTC.

There are a few counts of this clonotype. The chain recombines TRBV27 with TRBJ2-1; a possible D gene is TRBD1 (6 bases). The germline V and J ends were trimmed by 5 bases and 9 bases, with 20 bases remaining between them. CDR3 length equals 15 residues. Germline values: CDR1 MNHEY, CDR2 SMNVEV (reference sequence). DNA of the CDR3: TGTGCCAGCAGTCTCGGGACACCGCGGTGGGGTGAGCAGTTCTTC. As protein: CASSLGTPRWGEQFF.

This clonotype was observed at least ten times. This chain joins TRBV12-3 or TRBV12-4 and TRBJ1-2, with TRBD1 as a possible D gene (5 bases). V was trimmed by 6 bases and J by 4 bases, leaving 18 bases between them. The CDR3 extends over 15 amino acids. The CDR3 region is CASSPGGEVGYGYTF. The CDR3 DNA is TGTGCCAGCAGCCCCGGGGGGGAAGTTGGCTATGGCTACACCTTC.

The chain uses TRBV10-3 and TRBJ2-2, with 10 bases fitting TRBD2. The CDR3 spans 16 residues. V gave up 4 bases and J gave up 5 bases; unmatched junction bases: 7. Germline V gene data show CDR1 as ENHRY and CDR2 as SYGVKD. Here the CDR3 DNA reads TGTGCCATCAGTGGATTGAGCGGGAGGGGAACCGGGGAGCTGTTTTTT. It encodes CAISGLSGRGTGELFF.

This clonotype has a handful of counts. The V and J genes are TRBV10-3 and TRBJ2-3; D remains ambiguous. The CDR3 spans 12 residues. In germline, CDR1 is ENHRY, CDR2 SYGVKD. Trimming cost V 10 bases and J 7 bases, with 15 bases left between them. DNA of the CDR3: TGTGCCACCCTAGGCCTAATCAATACGCAGTATTTT. Its protein product is CATLGLINTQYF.

V usage is TRBV4-1 and J usage is TRBJ2-5; 8 bases fit TRBD1. This CDR3 has 14 residues. Losses at the gene ends were 4 bases for V and 0 bases for J; bases not matched to a gene: 1. Germline-derived CDR1 and CDR2 are MGHRA and YSYEKL. The CDR3 spells CASSRTGNQETQYF. The CDR3 nucleotides are TGCGCCAGCAGCCGGACAGGGAACCAAGAGACCCAGTACTTC.

This clonotype was recorded at least ten times. The chain recombines TRBV5-1 with TRBJ2-7, with TRBD1 matching 11 bases. Per germline, CDR1 SGHRS and CDR2 YFSETQ. The CDR3 consists of 15 residues. J was trimmed by 4 bases and V by 3 bases; bases with no gene match: 6. CDR3 in amino acids: CASSSRTGGAYEQYF. DNA of the CDR3: TGCGCCAGCAGCTCTAGGACAGGGGGCGCTTACGAGCAGTACTTC.

This clonotype was recorded at least ten times. This chain joins TRBV13 and TRBJ2-7; 10 bases line up with TRBD2. After removal of 4 bases from V and 4 bases from J, the junction contained 10 bases not matched to a gene. The CDR3 runs to 16 residues. The germline CDR1 and CDR2 sequences are PRHDT and FYEKMQ (reference sequence). The CDR3 reads CASSSSPSGLAYEQYF. The CDR3 DNA follows: TGTGCCAGCAGCTCCAGCCCGTCGGGACTAGCGTACGAGCAGTACTTC.

DNA of the CDR3: TGTGCCAGCAGCGGGAGGTCGAACACCGGGGAGCTGTTTTTT. Its protein is CASSGRSNTGELFF. V gene TRBV9 combines with J gene TRBJ2-2, with a weak D call TRBD2 (5 bases). The CDR3 extends over 14 amino acids. The V end lost 3 bases, the J end lost 0 bases, and 6 bases lay between the germline ends. Looked up from germline, CDR1 is SGDLS and CDR2 is YYNGEE.

Ten or more counts support this clonotype. The J gene is TRBJ2-1, the V gene TRBV29-1, with D perhaps TRBD2 (5 bases). V shed 3 bases and J shed 6 bases, with 12 bases lying between them. Germline loops: CDR1 SQVTM, CDR2 ANQGSEA. This CDR3 is built from 13 residues. The CDR3 is CSVDSGGSNEQFF. CDR3 bases: TGCAGCGTTGATAGTGGCGGGTCCAATGAGCAGTTCTTC.

This clonotype was observed many times. This sequence joins TRBV12-3 or TRBV12-4 and TRBJ1-1; tentative D call: TRBD1 (6 bases). The CDR3 sequence is 13 residues long. The V gene lost 3 bases and the J gene lost 6 bases, with 11 bases spanning the gap. For the CDR3, the DNA is TGTGCCAGCAGTTTGGGGGAGGGGGCTGAAGCTTTCTTT. Its protein product is CASSLGEGAEAFF.

Here the CDR3 reads CASSPGQNYYGYTF. CDR3 DNA sequence: TGTGCCAGCAGCCCAGGACAGAATTACTATGGCTACACCTTC. The chain is built from TRBV9 and TRBJ1-2, with a possible D match to TRBD1 (6 bases). Trimming shortened V by 4 bases and J by 3 bases, and 13 bases separated the two germline ends. CDR3 size: 14 residues. Germline CDR1 and CDR2: SGDLS and YYNGEE. Based on the CDR3 plus reference TRBV9 and TRBJ1-2, the full variable domain is DSGVTQTPKHLITATGQRVTLRCSPRSGDLSVYWYQQSLDQGLQFLIQYYNGEERAKGNILERFSAQQFPDLHSELNLSSLELGDSALYFCASSPGQNYYGYTFGSGTRLTVV.

This clonotype has a handful of counts. This may stem from a read error, because a much larger clone lies one nucleotide away. This rearrangement joins TRBV7-3 to TRBJ2-3, with D possibly TRBD1 on 5 matching bases. Germline CDR1 is SGHTA and CDR2 is FQGTGA. The CDR3 length is 13 residues. The CDR3 DNA reads TGTGCCAGCAGTTTTGCCAGCACAGGTACGCAGTATTTT. Its translation is CASSFASTGTQYF.

As for this clonotype: This may arise from a read error, as a much more abundant clone is one base away. The V gene is TRBV7-3, the J gene TRBJ2-2; TRBD1 aligns across 8 bases. The germline gives CDR1 SGHTA, CDR2 FQGTGA. CDR3 length equals 16 residues. The V gene end was trimmed by 3 bases and the J gene end by 1 base; junction bases not matched to a gene: 4. The chain's CDR3 is CASSFPGTGNTGELFF. The CDR3 DNA is TGTGCCAGCAGCTTCCCCGGGACAGGGAACACCGGGGAGCTGTTTTTT.

This clonotype came up many times. The V and J genes are TRBV6-1 and TRBJ1-1; 10 bases are a match to TRBD1. CDR1 is MNHNS and CDR2 is SASEGT in the germline V gene. V trimming: 5 bases; J trimming: 0 bases; junction bases outside the gene matches: 6. This CDR3 contains 16 residues. CDR3 region: CASSQTGGLMNTEAFF. CDR3 in DNA: TGTGCCAGCAGTCAGACAGGGGGCCTTATGAACACTGAAGCTTTCTTT.

This clonotype appeared many times. V gene TRBV4-1 combines with J gene TRBJ2-7, with D tentatively TRBD2 (7 bases). With 2 bases removed from V and 11 bases from J, the gap between germline ends came to 16 bases. Germline loops: CDR1 MGHRA, CDR2 YSYEKL. The CDR3 extends over 13 amino acids. CDR3 sequence: CASSQPRGAIEYF. The DNA for the CDR3 is TGCGCCAGCAGCCAACCCCGGGGGGCGATCGAGTACTTC.

CDR3 protein: CASTDITGDEQYF. The CDR3 DNA reads as TGTGCCAGTACTGACATAACTGGGGACGAGCAGTACTTC. The chain employs TRBV27 and TRBJ2-7; D not resolved. This CDR3 is built from 13 residues. V was pared by 9 bases and J by 5 bases, with 17 bases between. CDR1 MNHEY and CDR2 SMNVEV come from the germline V gene (reference sequence).

This clonotype was found many times. J is TRBJ1-6 and V is TRBV5-1, with 9 bases lining up with TRBD1. Trimming took 0 bases from V and 9 from J; bases not matched to a gene: 4. The CDR3 has 15 amino acids. Germline CDR1 SGHRS, CDR2 YFSETQ. The CDR3 DNA reads TGCGCCAGCAGCTTGGAGGGACAGGGCGTTTCACCCCTCCACTTT. Residues: CASSLEGQGVSPLHF. Based on the CDR3 plus reference TRBV5-1 and TRBJ1-6, the full variable domain is KAGVTQTPRYLIKTRGQQVTLSCSPISGHRSVSWYQQTPGQGLQFLFEYFSETQRNKGNFPGRFSGRQFSNSRSEMNVSTLELGDSALYLCASSLEGQGVSPLHFGNGTRLTVT.

Ten or more counts support this clonotype. The rearrangement links TRBV24-1 to TRBJ1-1; D perhaps matches TRBD1 (5 bases). The V gene lost 9 bases and the J gene lost 1 base, with 8 bases spanning the gap. The CDR3 totals 12 residues. The germline V gene encodes CDR1 KGHDR and CDR2 SFDVKD. Here the CDR3 DNA reads TGTGCCACCCGCGACAGGAACACTGAAGCTTTCTTT. Translated, it gives CATRDRNTEAFF.

V and J are TRBV20-1 and TRBJ2-5; D is uncertain. The ends were cut back, 3 bases at V and 11 bases at J, with 28 bases in the middle. Looked up from germline, CDR1 is DFQATT and CDR2 is SNEGSKA (reference sequence). The CDR3 has 16 residues. CDR3 coding DNA: TGCAGTGCTAGGCCTATCCGGGCACCTTCCTACAATGAGCAGTACTTC. Residues: CSARPIRAPSYNEQYF.

Ten or more counts support this clonotype. The genes are TRBV27 and TRBJ1-5; 7 nucleotides match TRBD1. CDR1 and CDR2 (germline): MNHEY, SMNVEV (reference sequence). V shed 1 base and J 4 bases; nucleotides not matched to a gene: 4. This CDR3 has 15 amino acids. CDR3 region: CASSLYRGKNQPQHF. The CDR3 region has the DNA TGTGCCAGCAGTTTATACAGGGGCAAAAATCAGCCCCAGCATTTT.